A selection of T cell receptor beta chains follows, all from one sample in a study of early T cells in non-severe SARS-CoV-2 infection. Each CDR3 protein gets one entry after TCRdb re-called the 5' RACE reads with MiXCR. The sample contains fewer than 80,000 distinct CDR3 sequences, roughly 9.4% of which appear only once. The material sequenced was whole blood. The receptors originated from an adult who was a healthcare worker with PCR-confirmed SARS-CoV-2 infection or an uninfected control (not recorded which). The CDR3 runs from the conserved cysteine through the conserved F or W. The D gene is left open where the match is weak. Size values are once, few and many counts, or a class for expanded clones, and some rows have none.

size,V,J,D,DNA,CDR3
-,TRBV6-5,TRBJ1-3,TRBD1,TGTGCCAGCAGTGCGGGACAGGGAAACACCATATATTTT,CASSAGQGNTIYF
few,TRBV14,TRBJ2-7,-,TGTGCCAGCAGCCAGGGATTCACAGGGTACCACGAGCAGTACTTC,CASSQGFTGYHEQYF
many,TRBV7-8,TRBJ2-3,-,TGTGCCAGCAGCCAGTCAGGGCAGAGCACAGATACGCAGTATTTT,CASSQSGQSTDTQYF
few,TRBV6-6,TRBJ2-7,-,TGTGCCAGCAGCCTCAACCAGGCCTACGAGCAGTACTTC,CASSLNQAYEQYF
few,TRBV20-1,TRBJ2-7,TRBD2,TGCAGTGCTACCAAAAGGGGACTAGCGGCAGTCTCCTACGAGCAGTACTTC,CSATKRGLAAVSYEQYF
many,TRBV20-1,TRBJ1-4,-,TGCAGTGCTAGTTCCACCGGGGATGAAAAACTGTTTTTT,CSASSTGDEKLFF
few,TRBV29-1,TRBJ2-1,-,TGCAGCGTGGGCCCGCACCACTCGTACAATGAGCAGTTCTTC,CSVGPHHSYNEQFF
many,TRBV20-1,TRBJ2-7,-,TGCAGTGCTAGAAGAGTCGGGAGTTCGGGCTACGAGCAGTACTTC,CSARRVGSSGYEQYF
few,TRBV7-2,TRBJ1-6,-,TGTGCCAGCAGCCCCTCCTCCAGGGACGATTCACCCCTCCACTTT,CASSPSSRDDSPLHF
many,TRBV29-1,TRBJ2-1,TRBD2,TGCAGCGCCGAAAGCGGGAGTTCCTATGAGCAGTTCTTC,CSAESGSSYEQFF
many,TRBV3-1,TRBJ1-1,TRBD1,TGTGCCAGCAGCCGACAGGGATATGACACTGAAGCTTTCTTT,CASSRQGYDTEAFF
-,TRBV7-3,TRBJ2-2,-,TGTGCCAGCAGCTTTACAGGGTCCGGGGAGCTGTTTTTT,CASSFTGSGELFF
many,TRBV7-2,TRBJ2-3,TRBD2,TGTGCCAGCAGCTGGCGGGGGGGCCACACAGATACGCAGTATTTT,CASSWRGGHTDTQYF
many,TRBV7-6,TRBJ2-7,TRBD1,TGTGCCAGCAGCCTAGGGACAGATCGGGAGCAGTACTTC,CASSLGTDREQYF
-,TRBV9,TRBJ2-7,-,TGTGCCAGCAGTGACCCGGGGACGGCGAAGTACTTC,CASSDPGTAKYF
-,TRBV2,TRBJ2-5,-,TGTGCCAGCAGTGAAGCCTCGGGGACCCAGTACTTC,CASSEASGTQYF
many,TRBV20-1,TRBJ2-5,TRBD2,TGCAGTGCTAGAGATGACCTTGAGCGGGAGTGGGGGGAGACCCAGTACTTC,CSARDDLEREWGETQYF
many,TRBV18,TRBJ2-5,TRBD1,TGTGCCAGCTCACCACAGACAGGGGCCGCCTTTCCCCAAGAGACCCAGTACTTC,CASSPQTGAAFPQETQYF
many,TRBV6-2/TRBV6-3,TRBJ2-6,TRBD2,TGTGCCAGCAGTTACGTGGGACTAGGCTCTGGGGCCAACGTCCTGACTTTC,CASSYVGLGSGANVLTF
-,TRBV30,TRBJ1-1,-,TGTGCCTGGAGAACATCCGACACTGAAGCTTTCTTT,CAWRTSDTEAFF
few,TRBV20-1,TRBJ1-4,TRBD1,TGCAGTGCTAGGAGGGGGACAGGGGGCGGAAAACTGTTTTTT,CSARRGTGGGKLFF
many,TRBV5-5,TRBJ1-2,-,TGTGCCAGCAGCTTGACAGGGATAGGTGGCTACACCTTC,CASSLTGIGGYTF